The next 31 T cell receptor beta chains were all read from a single sample in a study of chemoradiotherapy in HPV16-positive cancers. Produced via immunoSEQ multiplex PCR; TCRdb's table is partial and in-frame only. The sample lists some 10,000 clones; around 72% were seen once. The sample was collected from a patient who underwent chemoradiotherapy. The source is a human donor with HPV-associated anogenital cancer.

CDR3 sequence reads: CSGVTGYNEKLFF. The CDR3, as DNA: TGCAGCGGCGTGACAGGGTATAATGAAAAACTGTTTTTT. The genes are TRBV29-1 and TRBJ1-4; 7 bases map to TRBD1. The J segment lost 4 bases and the V segment lost 7 bases, leaving 6 bases of the junction unmatched. Germline-derived CDR1 and CDR2 are SQVTM and ANQGSEA. This CDR3 has 13 amino acids.

With respect to this clone: Other DNA sequences in this specimen translate into the identical CDR3. V and J are TRBV19 and TRBJ2-1; a weak D match, TRBD1 (6 bases). The V gene lost 1 base and the J gene lost 0 bases, with 10 bases spanning the gap. Germline V lookup: CDR1 LNHDA, CDR2 SQIVND (reference sequence). The CDR3 contains 16 residues. This CDR3 reads CASSIVGGVSYNEQFF. The CDR3, as DNA: TGTGCCAGTAGTATAGTAGGGGGAGTCTCCTACAATGAGCAGTTCTTC. Full variable domain (remainder filled in from reference TRBV19 and TRBJ2-1): DGGITQSPKYLFRKEGQNVTLSCEQNLNHDAMYWYRQDPGQGLRLIYYSQIVNDFQKGDIAEGYSVSREKKESFPLTVTSAQKNPTAFYLCASSIVGGVSYNEQFFGPGTRLTVL.

The chain employs TRBV10-3 and TRBJ2-5; 11 nucleotides line up with TRBD2. The J call is in doubt because the DNA end fits TRBJ2-7 better. The CDR3 extends over 16 amino acids. From germline, CDR1 is ENHRY and CDR2 SYGVKD. The DNA for the CDR3 is TGTGCCATCAGTGAGTCAGAACTAGCGGGAGCCTACGAGCAGTACTTC. It specifies CAISESELAGAYEQYF.

The V gene is TRBV9, the J gene TRBJ1-3; tentative D call: TRBD1 (5 bases). The CDR3 sequence is 15 residues long. V lost 6 bases and J 0 bases, leaving 13 bases between the germline ends. Germline CDR1 SGDLS, CDR2 YYNGEE. The CDR3 is CASTATDNSGNTIYF. The CDR3 DNA is TGTGCCAGCACCGCAACGGACAACTCTGGAAACACCATATATTTT.

This chain uses TRBV7-9 with TRBJ1-2; weak D call: TRBD1 (5 bases). This CDR3 is built from 15 residues. The germline V gene encodes CDR1 SEHNR and CDR2 FQNEAQ (reference sequence). The V and J ends lost 3 bases and 3 bases respectively, with 14 bases between them. The CDR3 protein is CASSFLTETDYGYTF. Written as DNA, the CDR3 is TGTGCCAGCAGCTTTCTGACAGAGACTGACTATGGCTACACCTTC.

The chain employs TRBV28 and TRBJ1-3, with D tentatively TRBD1 (6 bases). V was trimmed by 7 bases and J by 0 bases, leaving 13 bases between them. The CDR3 spans 15 residues. CDR1 and CDR2 (germline): MDHEN, SYDVKM. The CDR3 sequence is CASTSTGFSGNTIYF. In nucleotides, the CDR3 is TGTGCCAGCACCTCAACAGGGTTCTCTGGAAACACCATATATTTT.

The J gene is TRBJ1-5, the V gene TRBV28; tentative D call: TRBD1 (6 bases). The CDR3 is made up of 15 amino acids. Trimming removed 10 bases at V and 2 bases at J, with 18 bases between. In germline, CDR1 is MDHEN, CDR2 SYDVKM. The DNA of the CDR3 is TGTGCCACCACGACGGCAGGGGCGGGCAATCAGCCCCAGCATTTT. The encoded protein is CATTTAGAGNQPQHF.

This clone was seen once. V is TRBV27 and J is TRBJ2-7, with D perhaps TRBD2 (6 bases). The ends were cut back, 6 bases at V and 3 bases at J, with 12 bases in the middle. Germline V gene lookup returns CDR1 MNHEY and CDR2 SMNVEV (reference sequence). This CDR3 region has 13 residues. The CDR3 region is CASSRGLNYEQYF. CDR3 coding DNA: TGTGCCAGCAGCCGGGGGTTGAACTACGAGCAGTACTTC.

The CDR3 coding sequence is TGTGCCAGCAGCCGCGGACAGGGGGCGCCTGAAGCTTTCTTT. Its translation: CASSRGQGAPEAFF. The chain is built from TRBV13 and TRBJ1-1; TRBD1 aligns across 11 bases. The V and J ends lost 5 bases and 6 bases, in that order; junction bases with no gene match: 5. The CDR3 consists of 14 residues. Germline assignment: CDR1 PRHDT and CDR2 FYEKMQ (reference sequence).

The chain carries TRBV4-3 and TRBJ2-7; 8 bases align to TRBD1. Trimming cost V 0 bases and J 3 bases; bases outside gene matches: 10. This CDR3 is 17 amino acids long. Per the germline V gene, CDR1 is LGHNA and CDR2 is YSLEER. In DNA, the CDR3 is TGCGCCAGCAGCCAAGATCGTGGGACAGGAAATTTCTACGAGCAGTACTTC. This translates into CASSQDRGTGNFYEQYF.

The gene calls are TRBV29-1 and TRBJ2-1, with a possible D match to TRBD2 (5 bases). V lost 6 bases, J lost 6 bases, and 12 bases lay in between. CDR1 is SQVTM and CDR2 is ANQGSEA in the germline V gene. The CDR3 extends over 12 amino acids. This chain's CDR3 is CSVKLSGNEQFF. The CDR3 coding sequence is TGCAGCGTCAAACTAAGCGGCAATGAGCAGTTCTTC.

The V call is TRBV19, the J call TRBJ1-4; 10 positions match TRBD1. Losses at the gene ends were 5 bases for V and 8 bases for J; bases not matched to a gene: 8. CDR1 and CDR2 from the germline V gene are LNHDA and SQIVND (reference sequence). The CDR3 runs to 15 residues. CDR3 protein: CASSGRQGAREKLFF. The CDR3, as DNA: TGTGCCAGTAGTGGGCGACAGGGGGCGCGAGAAAAACTGTTTTTT.

The rearrangement links TRBV2 to TRBJ1-2, with 8 bases matching TRBD1. The ends lost 6 bases at V and 3 bases at J; junction bases unmatched: 6. This CDR3 is built from 14 residues. Germline CDR1 SNHLY, CDR2 FYNNEI. Here the CDR3 DNA reads TGTGCCAGCAGGTTTCAGGGGGCCGACTATGGCTACACCTTC. It codes for CASRFQGADYGYTF.

The V gene is TRBV2, the J gene TRBJ2-3; possibly TRBD1 or TRBD2 for D (5 bases each). The germline gives CDR1 SNHLY, CDR2 FYNNEI. This CDR3 has 12 residues. V was shortened by 3 bases and J by 5 bases, with 6 bases between the two germline ends. The CDR3 spells CASSEGVDTQYF. CDR3 bases: TGTGCCAGCAGTGAGGGGGTAGATACGCAGTATTTT.

The chain combines TRBV30 with TRBJ2-1, with D maybe TRBD2 (6 bases). Germline values: CDR1 GTSNPN, CDR2 SVGIG (reference sequence). Trimming removed 3 bases from V and 6 bases from J, with 12 bases in between. CDR3 length: 13 residues. The CDR3 DNA sequence: TGTGCCTGGAGGCGCGGGACCTTCAATGAGCAGTTCTTC. Translating it yields CAWRRGTFNEQFF.

This chain joins TRBV7-8 and TRBJ2-1, with 9 positions matching TRBD1. The junction had 17 bases not matched to a gene; V was cut back by 4 bases and J by 4 bases. Germline-derived CDR1 and CDR2 are SGHVS and FQNEAQ. The CDR3 is 19 residues long. CDR3 in DNA: TGTGCCAGCAGCTCGCGAGAGGGACAGGGACGGCCGCGTTACAATGAGCAGTTCTTC. Encoded protein: CASSSREGQGRPRYNEQFF.

The V call is TRBV2, the J call TRBJ2-7; no clear D gene. There are 13 residues in the CDR3. From germline, CDR1 is SNHLY and CDR2 FYNNEI. The ends were cut back, 4 bases at V and 6 bases at J, with 13 bases in the middle. The CDR3 is CASSAPFQVEQYF. The CDR3 nucleotides read TGTGCCAGCAGTGCCCCTTTCCAGGTCGAGCAGTACTTC.

The chain combines TRBV28 with TRBJ2-5; maybe TRBD2 (6 bases). Germline loops: CDR1 MDHEN, CDR2 SYDVKM. Trimming pared 7 bases from V and 2 bases from J, leaving 20 bases between. This CDR3 contains 16 residues. DNA of the CDR3: TGTGCCAGCATTTCGTACCGTAATAGCGGACAAGAGACCCAGTACTTC. It translates to CASISYRNSGQETQYF.

To note about this clone: Additional DNA sequences in this sample encode the identical CDR3. The V call is TRBV29-1, the J call TRBJ2-7, with D perhaps given as TRBD1 or TRBD2 (5 bases each). Germline-derived CDR1 and CDR2 are SQVTM and ANQGSEA. V gave up 4 bases and J gave up 3 bases, with 7 bases separating them. This CDR3 is built from 11 residues. In DNA, the CDR3 is TGCAGCGTTGGAGGGGACTACGAGCAGTACTTC. This translates into CSVGGDYEQYF.

This clone showed up just a few times. The rearrangement links TRBV7-9 to TRBJ1-2; the match to TRBD1 covers 7 bases. CDR1 is SEHNR, CDR2 FQNEAQ, per germline (reference sequence). J lost 3 bases, V lost 5 bases, and 9 bases had no gene match. This CDR3 has 15 residues. The CDR3 spells CASSTYRGDDYGYTF. Written as DNA, the CDR3 is TGTGCCAGCAGCACCTACAGGGGCGATGACTATGGCTACACCTTC.

This clone was seen a few times. V and J are TRBV28 and TRBJ1-2, with D unclear. The ends were cut back, 7 bases at V and 2 bases at J, with 11 bases in the middle. The CDR3 runs 13 residues. Germline values: CDR1 MDHEN, CDR2 SYDVKM. Written as DNA, the CDR3 is TGTGCCAGCACCGTAAACACCAACTATGGCTACACCTTC. Its translation is CASTVNTNYGYTF.

The rearrangement links TRBV5-4 to TRBJ2-2; D unclear. Looked up from germline, CDR1 is SGHNT and CDR2 is YYREEE (reference sequence). This CDR3 comprises 13 residues. The V and J ends lost 6 bases and 7 bases respectively, with 13 bases between them. CDR3 loop: CASTEAGGGELFF. In nucleotides, the CDR3 is TGTGCCAGCACCGAAGCCGGTGGCGGGGAGCTGTTTTTT.

This chain joins TRBV27 and TRBJ2-3; D not certain. Germline V gene data show CDR1 as MNHEY and CDR2 as SMNVEV (reference sequence). Trimming shortened V by 1 base and J by 3 bases, and 11 bases separated the two germline ends. The CDR3 has 15 residues. CDR3 sequence reads: CASSLWAAGTDTQYF. DNA of the CDR3: TGTGCCAGCAGTTTATGGGCCGCCGGGACAGATACGCAGTATTTT.

V is TRBV5-6 and J is TRBJ2-3, with 10 bases that match TRBD2. Germline V gives CDR1 SGHDT, CDR2 YYEEEE. The CDR3 runs to 16 residues. Trimming cost V 2 bases and J 2 bases; bases outside gene matches: 5. CDR3 amino acids: CASSLATSGFTDTQYF. CDR3 nucleotides: TGTGCCAGCAGCTTAGCGACTAGCGGGTTCACAGATACGCAGTATTTT.

This clone turned up a few times. J is TRBJ1-1 and V is TRBV13; a possible D gene is TRBD1 (5 bases). With 5 bases removed from V and 0 bases from J, the gap between germline ends came to 13 bases. This CDR3 spans 15 amino acids. Germline V gives CDR1 PRHDT, CDR2 FYEKMQ (reference sequence). The CDR3 DNA is TGTGCCAGCAGCCGGAGGACAACCATGAACACTGAAGCTTTCTTT. It encodes CASSRRTTMNTEAFF.

The chain employs TRBV7-2 and TRBJ1-5; TRBD1 might be the D (5 bases). The V gene's germline CDR1 is SGHTA and CDR2 FQGNSA. CDR3 size: 13 residues. Between the trimmed V and J ends, which lost 5 bases and 3 bases, there was a span of 8 bases. CDR3: CASSRGVNQPQHF. CDR3 in DNA: TGTGCCAGCAGCCGGGGGGTCAATCAGCCCCAGCATTTT.

The chain employs TRBV4-1 and TRBJ1-5, with D possibly being TRBD1 (5 bases). Trimming stripped 5 bases from V and 6 bases from J, with 17 bases between. CDR3 length: 15 residues. CDR1 and CDR2 (germline): MGHRA, YSYEKL. The CDR3 region is CASSSAAGQGQPQHF. CDR3 DNA: TGCGCCAGCAGCTCTGCCGCAGGGCAGGGTCAGCCCCAGCATTTT.

The chain recombines TRBV4-1 with TRBJ2-1; 11 bases align to TRBD2. The length of the CDR3 is 17 residues. Trimming at V came to 4 bases and at J to 5 bases, leaving 10 bases not matched to a gene. The germline V gene encodes CDR1 MGHRA and CDR2 YSYEKL. The CDR3 reads CASSLSGTSGNDNEQFF. CDR3 DNA: TGCGCCAGCAGCCTCTCCGGGACTAGCGGCAACGACAATGAGCAGTTCTTC.

This chain connects TRBV7-2 to TRBJ1-3; no reliable D call. CDR3 size: 12 residues. The V gene lost 3 bases and the J gene lost 4 bases, with 4 bases spanning the gap. The germline gives CDR1 SGHTA, CDR2 FQGNSA. CDR3 sequence (DNA): TGTGCCAGCAGCTTCGGGGGAAACACCATATATTTT. This encodes CASSFGGNTIYF. The entire variable domain, with the rest obtained from reference TRBV7-2 and TRBJ1-3, is as follows: GAGVSQSPSNKVTEKGKDVELRCDPISGHTALYWYRQSLGQGLEFLIYFQGNSAPDKSGLPSDRFSAERTGGSVSTLTIQRTQQEDSAVYLCASSFGGNTIYFGEGSWLTVV.

The J gene is TRBJ2-2, the V gene TRBV19, with TRBD2 as a possible D gene (5 bases). Germline V gene sequence: CDR1 LNHDA, CDR2 SQIVND (reference sequence). This CDR3 is 14 amino acids long. V lost 6 bases and J lost 0, with 8 bases in between. CDR3 nucleotide sequence: TGTGCCAGTAGAGGACTTCCGAACACCGGGGAGCTGTTTTTT. Its translation: CASRGLPNTGELFF.

This rearrangement joins TRBV10-3 to TRBJ2-3, with 7 nucleotides matching TRBD1. Germline CDR1 is ENHRY and CDR2 is SYGVKD. This CDR3 has 14 amino acids. J was trimmed by 0 bases and V by 6 bases; bases with no gene match: 3. CDR3: CAISPQGSTDTQYF. In DNA, the CDR3 is TGTGCCATCAGCCCACAGGGGAGCACAGATACGCAGTATTTT.